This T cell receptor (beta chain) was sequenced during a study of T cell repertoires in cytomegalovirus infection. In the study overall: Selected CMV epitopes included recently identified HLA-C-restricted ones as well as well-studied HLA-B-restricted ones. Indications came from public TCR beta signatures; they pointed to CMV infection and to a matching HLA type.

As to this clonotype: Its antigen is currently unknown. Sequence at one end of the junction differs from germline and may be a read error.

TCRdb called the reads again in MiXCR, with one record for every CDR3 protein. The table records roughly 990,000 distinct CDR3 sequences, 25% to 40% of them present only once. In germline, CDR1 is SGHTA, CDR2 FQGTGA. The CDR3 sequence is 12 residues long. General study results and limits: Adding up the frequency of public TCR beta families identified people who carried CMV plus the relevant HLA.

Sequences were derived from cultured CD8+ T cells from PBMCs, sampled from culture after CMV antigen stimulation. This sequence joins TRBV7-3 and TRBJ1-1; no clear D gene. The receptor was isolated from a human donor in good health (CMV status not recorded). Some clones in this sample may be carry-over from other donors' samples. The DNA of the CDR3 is TGTGCCAGCAACTTAGCAAACTCCGAGGGCTTCTTT. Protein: CASNLANSEGFF.